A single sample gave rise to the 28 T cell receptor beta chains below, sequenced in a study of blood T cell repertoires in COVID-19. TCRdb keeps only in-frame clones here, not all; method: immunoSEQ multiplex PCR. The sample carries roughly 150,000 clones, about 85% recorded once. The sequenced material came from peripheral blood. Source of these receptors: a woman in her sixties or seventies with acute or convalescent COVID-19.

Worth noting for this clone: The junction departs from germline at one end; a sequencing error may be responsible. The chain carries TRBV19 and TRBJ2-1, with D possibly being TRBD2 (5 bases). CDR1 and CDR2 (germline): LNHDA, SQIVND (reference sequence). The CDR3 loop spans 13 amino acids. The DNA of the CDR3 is TGTGCCAGTAGTATCCATGACTACTATGAGCAGTTCTTC. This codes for CASSIHDYYEQFF.

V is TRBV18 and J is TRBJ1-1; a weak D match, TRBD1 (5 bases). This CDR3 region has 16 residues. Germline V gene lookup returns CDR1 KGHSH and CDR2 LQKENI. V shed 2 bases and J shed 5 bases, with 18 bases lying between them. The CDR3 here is CASSPGHPQVGTEAFF. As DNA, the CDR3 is TGTGCCAGCTCACCAGGACACCCCCAAGTTGGGACTGAAGCTTTCTTT.

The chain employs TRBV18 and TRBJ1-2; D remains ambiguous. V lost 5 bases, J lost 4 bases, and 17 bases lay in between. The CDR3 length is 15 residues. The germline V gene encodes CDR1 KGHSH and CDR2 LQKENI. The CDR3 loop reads CASSAEEISGYGYTF. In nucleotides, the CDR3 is TGTGCCAGCTCAGCTGAAGAAATCTCGGGCTATGGCTACACCTTC.

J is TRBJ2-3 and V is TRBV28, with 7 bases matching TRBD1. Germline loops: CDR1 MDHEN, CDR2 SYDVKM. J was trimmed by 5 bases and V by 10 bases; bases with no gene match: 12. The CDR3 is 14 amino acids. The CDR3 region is CATLGGGSRDTQYF. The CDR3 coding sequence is TGTGCCACCCTAGGGGGCGGCTCCCGAGATACGCAGTATTTT.

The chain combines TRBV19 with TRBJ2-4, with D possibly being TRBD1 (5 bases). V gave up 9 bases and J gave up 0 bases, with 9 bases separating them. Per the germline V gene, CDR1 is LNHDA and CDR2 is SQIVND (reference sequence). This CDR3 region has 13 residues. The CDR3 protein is CASATVAKNIQYF. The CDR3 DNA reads TGTGCCAGCGCGACAGTAGCCAAAAACATTCAGTACTTC. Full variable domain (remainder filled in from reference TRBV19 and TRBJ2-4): DGGITQSPKYLFRKEGQNVTLSCEQNLNHDAMYWYRQDPGQGLRLIYYSQIVNDFQKGDIAEGYSVSREKKESFPLTVTSAQKNPTAFYLCASATVAKNIQYFGAGTRLSVL.

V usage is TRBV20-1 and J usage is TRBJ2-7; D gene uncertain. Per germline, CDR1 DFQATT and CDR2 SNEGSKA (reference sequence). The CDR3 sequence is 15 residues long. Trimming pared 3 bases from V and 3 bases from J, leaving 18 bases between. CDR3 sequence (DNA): TGCAGTGCTAGTGTCCCTGGCGTGCGAGGCTACGAGCAGTACTTC. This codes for CSASVPGVRGYEQYF.

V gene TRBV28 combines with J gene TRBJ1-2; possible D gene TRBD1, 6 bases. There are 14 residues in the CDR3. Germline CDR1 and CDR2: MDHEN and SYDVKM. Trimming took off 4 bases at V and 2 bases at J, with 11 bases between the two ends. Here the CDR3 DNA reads TGTGCCAGCAGTTCAGGACAGTCAAACTATGGCTACACCTTC. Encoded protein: CASSSGQSNYGYTF.

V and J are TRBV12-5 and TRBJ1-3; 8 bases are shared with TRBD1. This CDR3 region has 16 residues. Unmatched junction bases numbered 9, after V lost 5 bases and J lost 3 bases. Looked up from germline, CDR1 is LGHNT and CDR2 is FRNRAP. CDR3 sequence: CASGPGQGKFGNTIYF. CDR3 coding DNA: TGTGCTAGTGGTCCCGGACAGGGAAAGTTTGGAAACACCATATATTTT.

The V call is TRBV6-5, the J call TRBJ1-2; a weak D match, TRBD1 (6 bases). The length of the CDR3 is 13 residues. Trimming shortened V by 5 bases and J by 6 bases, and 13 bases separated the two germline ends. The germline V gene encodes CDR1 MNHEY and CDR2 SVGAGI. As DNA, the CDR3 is TGTGCCAGCAGTCTGGGGGGGCACGATGGCTACACCTTC. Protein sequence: CASSLGGHDGYTF.

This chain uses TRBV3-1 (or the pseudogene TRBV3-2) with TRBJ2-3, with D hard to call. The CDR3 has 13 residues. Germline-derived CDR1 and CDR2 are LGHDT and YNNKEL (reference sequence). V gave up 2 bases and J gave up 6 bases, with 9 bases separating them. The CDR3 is CASSQFTGDTQYF. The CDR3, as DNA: TGTGCCAGCAGCCAATTTACCGGGGATACGCAGTATTTT.

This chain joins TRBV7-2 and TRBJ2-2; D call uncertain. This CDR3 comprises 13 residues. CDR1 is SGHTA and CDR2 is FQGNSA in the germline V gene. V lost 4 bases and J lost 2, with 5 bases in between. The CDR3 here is CASSSINTGELFF. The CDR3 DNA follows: TGTGCCAGCAGCTCCATTAACACCGGGGAGCTGTTTTTT.

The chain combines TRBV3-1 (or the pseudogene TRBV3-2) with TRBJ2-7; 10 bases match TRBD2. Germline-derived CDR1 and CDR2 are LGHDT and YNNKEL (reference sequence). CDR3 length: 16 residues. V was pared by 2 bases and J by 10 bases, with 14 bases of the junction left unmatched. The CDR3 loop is CASSQRKRGGPPDQYF. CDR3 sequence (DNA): TGTGCCAGCAGCCAAAGGAAGCGGGGGGGACCTCCTGATCAGTACTTC.

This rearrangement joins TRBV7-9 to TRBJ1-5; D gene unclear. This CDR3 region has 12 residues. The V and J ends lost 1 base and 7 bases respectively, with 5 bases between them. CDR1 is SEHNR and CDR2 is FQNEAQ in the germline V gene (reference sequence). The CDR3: CASSLGGQPQHF. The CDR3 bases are TGTGCCAGCAGCTTAGGCGGACAGCCCCAGCATTTT.

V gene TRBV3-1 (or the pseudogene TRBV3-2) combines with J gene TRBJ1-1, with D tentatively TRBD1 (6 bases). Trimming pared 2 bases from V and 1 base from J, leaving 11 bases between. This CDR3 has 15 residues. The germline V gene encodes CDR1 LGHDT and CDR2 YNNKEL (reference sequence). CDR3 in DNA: TGTGCCAGCAGCCAATGGGGGCTGGGGAACACTGAAGCTTTCTTT. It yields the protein CASSQWGLGNTEAFF.

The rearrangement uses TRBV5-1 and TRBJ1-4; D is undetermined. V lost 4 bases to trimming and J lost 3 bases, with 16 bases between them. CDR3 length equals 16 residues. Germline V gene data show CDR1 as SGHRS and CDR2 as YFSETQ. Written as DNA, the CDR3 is TGCGCCAGCAGCCGAGGGAGTCGACGGGCTAATGAAAAACTGTTTTTT. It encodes CASSRGSRRANEKLFF.

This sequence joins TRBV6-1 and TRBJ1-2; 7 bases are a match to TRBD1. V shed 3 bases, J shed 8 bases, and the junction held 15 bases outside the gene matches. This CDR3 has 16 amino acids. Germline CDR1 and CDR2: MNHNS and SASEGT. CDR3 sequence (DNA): TGTGCCAGCAGTGACCCCGGGAAGGGACAGACAAGCGGCTACACCTTC. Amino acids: CASSDPGKGQTSGYTF.

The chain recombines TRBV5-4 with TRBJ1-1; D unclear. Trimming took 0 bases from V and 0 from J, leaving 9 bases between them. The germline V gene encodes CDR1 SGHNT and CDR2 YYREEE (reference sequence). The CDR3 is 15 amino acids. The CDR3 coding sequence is TGTGCCAGCAGCTTGGCCGTCGACATGAACACTGAAGCTTTCTTT. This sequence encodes CASSLAVDMNTEAFF.

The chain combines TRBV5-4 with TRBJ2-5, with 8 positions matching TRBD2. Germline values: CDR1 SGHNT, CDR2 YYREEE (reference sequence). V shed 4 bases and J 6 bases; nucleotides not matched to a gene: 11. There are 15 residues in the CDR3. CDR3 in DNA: TGTGCCAGCAGCAGCACTAGCGGTAGACCAAAGACCCAGTACTTC. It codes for CASSSTSGRPKTQYF.

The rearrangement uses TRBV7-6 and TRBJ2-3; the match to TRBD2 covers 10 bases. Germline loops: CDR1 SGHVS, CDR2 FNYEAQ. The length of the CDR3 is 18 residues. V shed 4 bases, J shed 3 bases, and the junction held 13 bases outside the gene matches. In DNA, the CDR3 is TGTGCCAGCAGCTCCCTCCCCGGAGCGGGGGGGCAAACAGATACGCAGTATTTT. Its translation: CASSSLPGAGGQTDTQYF. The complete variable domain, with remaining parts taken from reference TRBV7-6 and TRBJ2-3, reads GAGVSQSPRYKVTKRGQDVALRCDPISGHVSLYWYRQALGQGPEFLTYFNYEAQQDKSGLPNDRFSAERPEGSISTLTIQRTEQRDSAMYRCASSSLPGAGGQTDTQYFGPGTRLTVL.

The CDR3 coding sequence is TGTGCCAGCAGTTTAGATGGACAGTATGGCTACACCTTC. This codes for CASSLDGQYGYTF. This sequence joins TRBV28 and TRBJ1-2; D perhaps matches TRBD1 (6 bases). Trimming left V 2 bases short and J 5 bases short, with 9 bases between. This CDR3 spans 13 amino acids. The germline gives CDR1 MDHEN, CDR2 SYDVKM.

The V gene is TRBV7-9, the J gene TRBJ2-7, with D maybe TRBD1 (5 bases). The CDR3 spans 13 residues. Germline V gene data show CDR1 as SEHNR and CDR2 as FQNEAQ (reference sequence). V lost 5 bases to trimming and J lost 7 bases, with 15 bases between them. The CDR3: CASSRLPSGEQYV. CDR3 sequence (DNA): TGTGCCAGCAGCCGTTTACCCTCAGGGGAGCAGTACGTC.

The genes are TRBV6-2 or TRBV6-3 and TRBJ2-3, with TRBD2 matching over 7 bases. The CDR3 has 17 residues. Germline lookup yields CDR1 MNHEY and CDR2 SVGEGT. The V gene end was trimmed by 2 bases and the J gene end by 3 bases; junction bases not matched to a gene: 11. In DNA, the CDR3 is TGTGCCAGCAGTTACAACCCGCTAGCGGCGGGAACAGATACGCAGTATTTT. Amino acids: CASSYNPLAAGTDTQYF.

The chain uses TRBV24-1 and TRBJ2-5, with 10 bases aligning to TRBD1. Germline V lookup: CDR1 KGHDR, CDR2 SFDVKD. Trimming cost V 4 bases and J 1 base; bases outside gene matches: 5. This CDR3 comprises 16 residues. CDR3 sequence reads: CATSENDRGRQETQYF. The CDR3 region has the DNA TGTGCCACCAGTGAGAACGACAGGGGGCGCCAAGAGACCCAGTACTTC.

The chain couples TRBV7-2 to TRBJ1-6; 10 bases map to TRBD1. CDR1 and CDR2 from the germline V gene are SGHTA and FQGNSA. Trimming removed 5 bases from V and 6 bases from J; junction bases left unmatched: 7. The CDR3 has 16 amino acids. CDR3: CASSLGTGVRNSPLHF. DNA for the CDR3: TGTGCCAGCAGCCTGGGGACAGGGGTTCGTAATTCACCCCTCCACTTT.

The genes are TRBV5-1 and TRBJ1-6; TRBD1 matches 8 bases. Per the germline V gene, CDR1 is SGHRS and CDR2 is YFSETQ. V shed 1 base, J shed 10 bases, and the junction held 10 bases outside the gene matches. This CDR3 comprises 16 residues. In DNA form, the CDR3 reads TGCGCCAGCAGCTTGAGATCGGGACAGGCGGGCTCACCCCTCCACTTT. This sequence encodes CASSLRSGQAGSPLHF.

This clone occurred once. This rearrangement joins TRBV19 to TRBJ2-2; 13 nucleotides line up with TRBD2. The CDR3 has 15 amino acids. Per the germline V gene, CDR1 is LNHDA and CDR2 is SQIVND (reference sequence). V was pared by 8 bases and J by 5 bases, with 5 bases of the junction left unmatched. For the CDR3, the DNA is TGTGCCAGTGGACTAGCGGGGGCCTGGACCGGGGAGCTGTTTTTT. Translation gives CASGLAGAWTGELFF.

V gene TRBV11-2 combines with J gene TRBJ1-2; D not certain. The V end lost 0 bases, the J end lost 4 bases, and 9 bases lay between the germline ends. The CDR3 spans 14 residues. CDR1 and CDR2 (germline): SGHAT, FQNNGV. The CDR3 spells CASSLDLGAYGYTF. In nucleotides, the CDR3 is TGTGCCAGCAGCTTAGATCTGGGCGCCTATGGCTACACCTTC.

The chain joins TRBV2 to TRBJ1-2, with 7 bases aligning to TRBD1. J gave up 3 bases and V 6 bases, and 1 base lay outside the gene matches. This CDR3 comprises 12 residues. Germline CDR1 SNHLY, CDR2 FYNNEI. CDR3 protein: CASRGQDYGYTF. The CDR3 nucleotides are TGTGCCAGCAGAGGACAGGACTATGGCTACACCTTC. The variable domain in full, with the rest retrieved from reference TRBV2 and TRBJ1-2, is EPEVTQTPSHQVTQMGQEVILRCVPISNHLYFYWYRQILGQKVEFLVSFYNNEISEKSEIFDDQFSVERPDGSNFTLKIRSTKLEDSAMYFCASRGQDYGYTFGSGTRLTVV.